This T cell receptor beta chain was recorded in a study of cytotoxic CD8 clonotypes in ibrutinib-treated CLL (dated by TCRdb to about 2021). About the investigation overall: In this cohort, over 14 patients were treatment-naive and about a dozen were relapsed/refractory, while roughly 17 had unmutated IGHV. Responses were partial in approximately 24 patients and complete in 2; after median 68 months follow-up, about 14 stayed in remission and 12 progressed. Response samples were taken after a median of 12 months on treatment, ranging from about 6 to 36 months. Samples averaged approximately 260,000 productive templates and some 96,000 productive rearrangements. Of the 70 to 100 people in the trial, 25 to 30 had longitudinal samples available. Cryopreserved peripheral blood mononuclear cells were obtained before treatment, at response, and at either sustained remission or disease progression. Every remission and progressive disease sample was obtained while ibrutinib was still being received by the patients. Results the study describes overall, beyond this receptor: Public clonotypes were rare and either contracted or stayed stable during treatment, and the rise in clonality at ibrutinib response reflected the expansion of private clonotypes. Sampling times were not matched between sustained-remission and progressing patients, and lymph node repertoires were not studied. An increase in clonality was observed at ibrutinib response, with clonality remaining stable during sustained remission and falling back toward baseline at progression. Baseline clonality was found to be higher than that of age-matched healthy donors and was strongly correlated with circulating CD8+ T-cell counts.

Taken from the germline V gene (reference sequence), the CDR1 and CDR2 loops are LNHDA and SQIVND. The CDR3 numbers 13 residues from cysteine through phenylalanine. The read is trimmed to its CDR3 DNA, 39 bases read in frame from base 1. V is cut by 3 bases and J by 4 bases, and the space between the germline ends is 9 bases. The sample's time point label, decoded: 20 to 25 months on ibrutinib. For TCR beta library preparation, about 2 micrograms of genomic DNA were isolated from cryopreserved PBMCs. Longitudinal blood samples from CLL patients on ibrutinib monotherapy were analyzed using high-throughput TCR beta sequencing. Patients were enrolled in a phase 2 open-label single-center ibrutinib monotherapy trial. Each clonotype received, on average, 10x coverage in deep resolution sequencing performed on a MiSeq, where the target depth lay between 1 in 1 million and 1 in 200,000 T cells. The immunoSEQ hsTCRB Kit was used to generate TCR beta libraries. As for the authors' bioinformatics: The data were analyzed with ImmunoSEQ Analyzer and ImmunoSEQ Data Assistant, and V, D and J gene assignments followed IMGT definitions. Clonality, which ranges from 0 to 1, was calculated by subtracting the normalized Shannon entropy of productive rearrangement frequencies from one. Only overrepresented clonotypes making up at least 0.05% of the repertoire of each patient were included in the public clonotype analysis. Repertoires from about a dozen age-matched healthy donors in immuneACCESS were used as clonality controls. TCRdb took over this immuneACCESS table, retaining in-frame rearrangements with V and J assigned. Such tables are incomplete; in checked studies, under half of the missing clones stem from an unresolved V gene, and the remainder is unexplained. V, J and clone size were drawn from that table, and D and trimming were deduced from the DNA. The sample data list 150,000 or so clones, and approximately 85% of these were observed just once. In total, the top ten clones hold about 2% of the sample.

Notes on this clone: Its antigen has not been determined. Within one base of it there is no much larger clone, and no base qualities were kept.

Recombination joined TRBV19 with TRBJ1-2; there is no confident call for the D gene. This sequence originates from a human donor with chronic lymphocytic leukemia. Sequenced here: PBMCs, sampled after 24 months of ibrutinib treatment. The nucleotide sequence reads TGTGCCAGTAGTATTGATGGGAGCTATGGCTACACCTTC. Protein translation: CASSIDGSYGYTF.